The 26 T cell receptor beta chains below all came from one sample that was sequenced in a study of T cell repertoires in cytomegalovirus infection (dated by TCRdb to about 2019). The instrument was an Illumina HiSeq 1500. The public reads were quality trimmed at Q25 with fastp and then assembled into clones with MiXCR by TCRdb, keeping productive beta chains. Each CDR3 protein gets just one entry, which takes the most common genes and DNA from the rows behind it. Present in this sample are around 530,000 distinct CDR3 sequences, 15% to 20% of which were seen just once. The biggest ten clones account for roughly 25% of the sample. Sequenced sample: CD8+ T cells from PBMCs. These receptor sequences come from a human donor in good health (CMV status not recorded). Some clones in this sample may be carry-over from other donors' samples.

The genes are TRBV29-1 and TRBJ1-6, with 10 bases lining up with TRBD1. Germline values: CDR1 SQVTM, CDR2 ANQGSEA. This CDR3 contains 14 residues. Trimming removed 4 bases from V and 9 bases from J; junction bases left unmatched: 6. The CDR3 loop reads CSVATGGRGSPLHF. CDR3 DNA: TGCAGCGTTGCGACAGGGGGCCGGGGTTCACCCCTCCACTTT.

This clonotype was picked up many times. CDR3 sequence reads: CASSQDRDRAINYGYTF. CDR3 bases: TGTGCCAGCAGCCAAGATCGGGACAGGGCTATAAACTATGGCTACACCTTC. The gene calls are TRBV14 and TRBJ1-2; TRBD1 matches at 9 bases. With 0 bases clipped from V and 2 bases from J, the junction kept 7 bases outside the gene matches. CDR1 and CDR2 (germline): SGHDN, FVKESK. This CDR3 spans 17 amino acids.

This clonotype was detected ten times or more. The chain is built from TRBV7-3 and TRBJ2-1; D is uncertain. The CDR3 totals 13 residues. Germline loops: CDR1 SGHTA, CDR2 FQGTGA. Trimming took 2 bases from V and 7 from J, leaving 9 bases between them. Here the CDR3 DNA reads TGTGCCAGCAGCTTACATAGAGCTAATGAGCAGTTCTTC. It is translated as CASSLHRANEQFF.

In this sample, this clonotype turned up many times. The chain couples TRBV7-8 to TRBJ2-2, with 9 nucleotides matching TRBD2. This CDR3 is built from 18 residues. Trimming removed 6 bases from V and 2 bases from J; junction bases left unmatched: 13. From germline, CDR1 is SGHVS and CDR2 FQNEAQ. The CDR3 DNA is TGTGCCAGCAGACGAACCCTAGCGGGGCCGGCAAACACCGGGGAGCTGTTTTTT. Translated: CASRRTLAGPANTGELFF.

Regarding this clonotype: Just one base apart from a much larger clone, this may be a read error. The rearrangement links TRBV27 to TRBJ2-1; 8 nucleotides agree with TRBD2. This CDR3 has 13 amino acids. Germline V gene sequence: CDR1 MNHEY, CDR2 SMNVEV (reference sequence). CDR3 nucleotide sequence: TGTGGCAGCAGTGGGACTAGCTACAATGAGCAGTTCTTC. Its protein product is CGSSGTSYNEQFF.

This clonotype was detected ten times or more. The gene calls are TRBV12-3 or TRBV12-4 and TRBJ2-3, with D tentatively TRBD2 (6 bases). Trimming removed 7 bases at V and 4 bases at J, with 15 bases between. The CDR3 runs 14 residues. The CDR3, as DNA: TGTGCCAGCACCCTCCCGGGAGCCCCAGATACGCAGTATTTT. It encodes CASTLPGAPDTQYF.

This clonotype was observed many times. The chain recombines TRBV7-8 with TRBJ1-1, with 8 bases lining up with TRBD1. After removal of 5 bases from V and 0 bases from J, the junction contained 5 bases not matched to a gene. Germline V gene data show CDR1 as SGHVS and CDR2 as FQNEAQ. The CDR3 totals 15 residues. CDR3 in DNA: TGTGCCAGCAGCCCCCGGACAGGGATGAACACTGAAGCTTTCTTT. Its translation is CASSPRTGMNTEAFF.

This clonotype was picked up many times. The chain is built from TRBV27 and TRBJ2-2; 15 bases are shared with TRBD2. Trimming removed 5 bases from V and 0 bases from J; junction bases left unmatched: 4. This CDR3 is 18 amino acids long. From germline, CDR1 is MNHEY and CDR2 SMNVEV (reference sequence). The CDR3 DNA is TGTGCCAGCAGTCCGGGACTAGCGGGGGGTCCGAACACCGGGGAGCTGTTTTTT. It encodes CASSPGLAGGPNTGELFF.

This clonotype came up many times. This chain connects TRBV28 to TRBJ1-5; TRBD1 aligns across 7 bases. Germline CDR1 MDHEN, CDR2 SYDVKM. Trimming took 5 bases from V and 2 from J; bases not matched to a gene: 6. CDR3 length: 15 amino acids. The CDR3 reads CASSPRGAGNQPQHF. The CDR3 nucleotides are TGTGCCAGCAGTCCCAGGGGGGCTGGCAATCAGCCCCAGCATTTT. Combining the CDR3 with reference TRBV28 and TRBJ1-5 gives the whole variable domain DVKVTQSSRYLVKRTGEKVFLECVQDMDHENMFWYRQDPGLGLRLIYFSYDVKMKEKGDIPEGYSVSREKKERFSLILESASTNQTSMYLCASSPRGAGNQPQHFGDGTRLSIL.

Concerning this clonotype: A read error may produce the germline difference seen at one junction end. CDR3 loop: CASSSGTSGTYSEQFF. The CDR3 region has the DNA TGTGCCAGCAGCTCAGGGACTAGCGGTACCTACAGTGAGCAGTTCTTC. This chain joins TRBV5-4 and TRBJ2-1, with 11 bases matching TRBD2. The CDR3 contains 16 residues. The V gene's germline CDR1 is SGHNT and CDR2 YYREEE (reference sequence).

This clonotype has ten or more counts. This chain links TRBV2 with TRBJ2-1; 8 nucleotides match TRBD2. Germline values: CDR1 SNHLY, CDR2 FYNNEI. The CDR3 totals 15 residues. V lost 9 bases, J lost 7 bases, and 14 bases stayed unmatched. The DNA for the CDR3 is TGTGCCAGTAACGAGGCGGGAGGTATATCGAATGAGCAGTTCTTC. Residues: CASNEAGGISNEQFF.

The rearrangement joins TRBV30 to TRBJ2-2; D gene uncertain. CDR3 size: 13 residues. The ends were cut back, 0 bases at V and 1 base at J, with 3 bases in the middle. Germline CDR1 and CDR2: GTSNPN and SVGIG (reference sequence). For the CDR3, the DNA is TGTGCCTGGAGTGTTCAGAACACCGGGGAGCTGTTTTTT. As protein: CAWSVQNTGELFF.

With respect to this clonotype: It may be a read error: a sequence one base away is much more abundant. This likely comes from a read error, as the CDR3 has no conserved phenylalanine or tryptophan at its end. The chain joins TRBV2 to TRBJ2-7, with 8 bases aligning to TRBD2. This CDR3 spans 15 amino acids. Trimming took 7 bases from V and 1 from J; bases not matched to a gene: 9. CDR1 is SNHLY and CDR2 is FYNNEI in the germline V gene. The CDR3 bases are TGTGCCAGCATTAGTGATACTAGCGGATCCTACGAGCAGTACTTA. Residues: CASISDTSGSYEQYL.

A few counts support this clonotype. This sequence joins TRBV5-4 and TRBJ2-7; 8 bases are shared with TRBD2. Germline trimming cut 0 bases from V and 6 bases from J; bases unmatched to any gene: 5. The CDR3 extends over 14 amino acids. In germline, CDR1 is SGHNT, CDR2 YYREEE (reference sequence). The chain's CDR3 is CASSLAGGAFEQYF. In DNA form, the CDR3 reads TGTGCCAGCAGCTTGGCCGGGGGGGCTTTCGAGCAGTACTTC.

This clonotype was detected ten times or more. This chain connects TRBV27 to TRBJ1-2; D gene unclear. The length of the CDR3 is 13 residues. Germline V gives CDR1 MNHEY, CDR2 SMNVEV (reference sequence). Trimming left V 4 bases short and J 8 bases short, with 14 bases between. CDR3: CASSSGPQRGYTF. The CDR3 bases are TGTGCCAGCAGTTCGGGCCCCCAGCGAGGCTACACCTTC.

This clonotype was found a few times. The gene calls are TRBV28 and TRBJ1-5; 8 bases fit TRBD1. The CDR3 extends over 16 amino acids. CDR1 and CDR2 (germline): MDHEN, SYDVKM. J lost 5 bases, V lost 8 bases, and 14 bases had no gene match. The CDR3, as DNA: TGTGCCAGCGACCGGGACAGGAGGGTTGGTCATCAGCCCCAGCATTTT. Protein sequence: CASDRDRRVGHQPQHF.

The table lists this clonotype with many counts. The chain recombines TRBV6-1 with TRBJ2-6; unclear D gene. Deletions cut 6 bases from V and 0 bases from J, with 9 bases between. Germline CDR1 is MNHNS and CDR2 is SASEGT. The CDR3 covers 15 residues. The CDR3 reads CASRPLSSGANVLTF. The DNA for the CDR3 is TGTGCCAGCAGACCCTTATCCTCTGGGGCCAACGTCCTGACTTTC.

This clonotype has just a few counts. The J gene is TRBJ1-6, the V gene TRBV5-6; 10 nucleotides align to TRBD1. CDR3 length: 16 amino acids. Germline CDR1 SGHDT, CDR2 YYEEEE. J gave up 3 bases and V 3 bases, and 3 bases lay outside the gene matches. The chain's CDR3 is CASSWGTGDYNSPLHF. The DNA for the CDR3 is TGTGCCAGCAGCTGGGGGACAGGGGACTATAATTCACCCCTCCACTTT.

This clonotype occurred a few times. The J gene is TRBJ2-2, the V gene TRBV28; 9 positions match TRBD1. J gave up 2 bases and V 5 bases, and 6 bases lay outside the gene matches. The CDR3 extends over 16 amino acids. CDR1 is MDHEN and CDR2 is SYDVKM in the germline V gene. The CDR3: CASSPTGQGNTGELFF. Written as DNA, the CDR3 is TGTGCCAGCAGTCCCACGGGACAGGGTAACACCGGGGAGCTGTTTTTT.

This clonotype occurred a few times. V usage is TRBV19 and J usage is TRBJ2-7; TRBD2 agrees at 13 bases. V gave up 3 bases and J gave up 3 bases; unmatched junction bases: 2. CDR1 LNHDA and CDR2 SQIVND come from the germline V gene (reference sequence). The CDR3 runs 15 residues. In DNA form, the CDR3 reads TGTGCCAGTAGTATCGGACTAGCGGGAGACTACGAGCAGTACTTC. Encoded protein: CASSIGLAGDYEQYF.

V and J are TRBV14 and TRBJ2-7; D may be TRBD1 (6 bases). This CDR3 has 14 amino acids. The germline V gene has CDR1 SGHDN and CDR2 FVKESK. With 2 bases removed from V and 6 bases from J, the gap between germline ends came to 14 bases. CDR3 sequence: CASSQITGSLEQYF. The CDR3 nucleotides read TGTGCCAGCAGCCAAATAACAGGGTCTCTCGAGCAGTACTTC. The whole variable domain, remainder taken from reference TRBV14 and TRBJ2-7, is EAGVTQFPSHSVIEKGQTVTLRCDPISGHDNLYWYRRVMGKEIKFLLHFVKESKQDESGMPNNRFLAERTGGTYSTLKVQPAELEDSGVYFCASSQITGSLEQYFGPGTRLTVT.

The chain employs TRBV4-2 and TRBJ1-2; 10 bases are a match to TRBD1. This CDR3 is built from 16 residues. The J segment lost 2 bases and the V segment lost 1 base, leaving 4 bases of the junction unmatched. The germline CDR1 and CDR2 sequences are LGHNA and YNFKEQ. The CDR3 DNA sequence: TGTGCCAGCAGCCAAGCCGGACAGGGGGACAACTATGGCTACACCTTC. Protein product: CASSQAGQGDNYGYTF.

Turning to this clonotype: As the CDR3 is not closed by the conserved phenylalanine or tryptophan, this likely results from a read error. The CDR3 nucleotides are TGTGCCAGCAGTTTATCACGTCAGAACGTAGCACGCGAGCAGTTCTTA. This sequence encodes CASSLSRQNVAREQFL. The V gene is TRBV12-3 or TRBV12-4, the J gene TRBJ2-1; D unclear. Trimming took 2 bases from V and 10 from J, leaving 21 bases between them. The CDR3 sequence is 16 residues long.

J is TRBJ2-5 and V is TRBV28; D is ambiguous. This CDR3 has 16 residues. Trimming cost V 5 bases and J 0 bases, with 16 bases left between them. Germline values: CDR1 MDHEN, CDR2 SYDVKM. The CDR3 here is CASSPPHDGDQETQYF. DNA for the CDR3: TGTGCCAGCAGTCCCCCACACGATGGGGACCAAGAGACCCAGTACTTC. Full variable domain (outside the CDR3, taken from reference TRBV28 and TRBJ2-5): DVKVTQSSRYLVKRTGEKVFLECVQDMDHENMFWYRQDPGLGLRLIYFSYDVKMKEKGDIPEGYSVSREKKERFSLILESASTNQTSMYLCASSPPHDGDQETQYFGPGTRLLVL.

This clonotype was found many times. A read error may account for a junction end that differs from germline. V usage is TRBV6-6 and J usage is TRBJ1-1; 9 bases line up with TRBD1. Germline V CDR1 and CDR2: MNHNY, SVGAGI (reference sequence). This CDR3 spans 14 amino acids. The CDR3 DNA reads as TGTGCCGGCAGGAACAGGGGGCTTGACACTGAAGCTTTCTTT. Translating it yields CAGRNRGLDTEAFF.

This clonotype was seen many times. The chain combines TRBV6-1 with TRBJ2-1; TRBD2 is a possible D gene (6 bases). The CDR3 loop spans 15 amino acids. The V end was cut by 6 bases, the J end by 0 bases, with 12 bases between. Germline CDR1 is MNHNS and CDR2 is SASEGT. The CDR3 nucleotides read TGTGCCAGCAGGCTACGGGGGAGCTCCTACAATGAGCAGTTCTTC. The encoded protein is CASRLRGSSYNEQFF.